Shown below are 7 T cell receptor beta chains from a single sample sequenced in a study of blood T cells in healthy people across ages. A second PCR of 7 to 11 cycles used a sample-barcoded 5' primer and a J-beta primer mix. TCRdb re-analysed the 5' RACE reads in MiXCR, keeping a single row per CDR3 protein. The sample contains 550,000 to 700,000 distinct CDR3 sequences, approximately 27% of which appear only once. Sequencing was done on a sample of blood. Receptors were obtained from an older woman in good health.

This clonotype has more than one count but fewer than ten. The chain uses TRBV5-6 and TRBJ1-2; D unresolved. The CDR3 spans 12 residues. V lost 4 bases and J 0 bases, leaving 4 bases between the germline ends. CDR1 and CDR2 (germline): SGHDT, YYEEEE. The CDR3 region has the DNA TGTGCCAGCAGCAGATCTAACTATGGCTACACCTTC. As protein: CASSRSNYGYTF.

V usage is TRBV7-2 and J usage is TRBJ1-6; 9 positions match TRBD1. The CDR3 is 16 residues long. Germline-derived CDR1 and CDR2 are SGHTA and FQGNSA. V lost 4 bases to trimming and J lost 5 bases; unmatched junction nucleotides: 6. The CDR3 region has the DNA TGTGCCAGCAGCTCTGGGCGGACAGGGGATAATTCACCCCTCCACTTT. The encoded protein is CASSSGRTGDNSPLHF.

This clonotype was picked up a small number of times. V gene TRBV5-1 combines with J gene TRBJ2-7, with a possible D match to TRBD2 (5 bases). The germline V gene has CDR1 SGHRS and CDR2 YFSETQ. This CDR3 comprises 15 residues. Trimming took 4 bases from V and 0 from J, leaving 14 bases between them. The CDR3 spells CASSPAPDFSYEQYF. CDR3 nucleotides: TGCGCCAGCAGCCCTGCCCCGGACTTCTCCTACGAGCAGTACTTC.

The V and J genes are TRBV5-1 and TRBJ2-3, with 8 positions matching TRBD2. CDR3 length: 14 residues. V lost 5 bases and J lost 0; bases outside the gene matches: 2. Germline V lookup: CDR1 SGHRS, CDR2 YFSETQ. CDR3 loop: CASRASGSTDTQYF. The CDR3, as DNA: TGCGCCAGCAGGGCTAGCGGGAGCACAGATACGCAGTATTTT.

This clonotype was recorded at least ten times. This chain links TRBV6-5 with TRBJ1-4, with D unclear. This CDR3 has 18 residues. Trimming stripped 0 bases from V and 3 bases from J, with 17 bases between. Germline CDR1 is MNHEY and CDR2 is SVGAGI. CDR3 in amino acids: CASSYSRPLLGSNEKLFF. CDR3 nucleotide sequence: TGTGCCAGCAGTTACTCGAGACCGCTCCTGGGGTCTAATGAAAAACTGTTTTTT.

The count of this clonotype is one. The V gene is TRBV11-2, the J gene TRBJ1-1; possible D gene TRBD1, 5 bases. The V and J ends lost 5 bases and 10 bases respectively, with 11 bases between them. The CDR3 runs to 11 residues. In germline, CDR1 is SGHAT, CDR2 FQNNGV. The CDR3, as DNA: TGTGCCAGCAGCCGGGGGGGGGGAGCTTTCTTT. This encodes CASSRGGGAFF.

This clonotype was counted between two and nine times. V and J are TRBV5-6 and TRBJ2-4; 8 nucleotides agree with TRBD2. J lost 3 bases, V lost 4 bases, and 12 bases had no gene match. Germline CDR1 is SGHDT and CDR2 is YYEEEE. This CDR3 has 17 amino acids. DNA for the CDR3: TGTGCCAGCAGCCCGCGGTCGGGGGGGGTAGACAAAAACATTCAGTACTTC. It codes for CASSPRSGGVDKNIQYF.